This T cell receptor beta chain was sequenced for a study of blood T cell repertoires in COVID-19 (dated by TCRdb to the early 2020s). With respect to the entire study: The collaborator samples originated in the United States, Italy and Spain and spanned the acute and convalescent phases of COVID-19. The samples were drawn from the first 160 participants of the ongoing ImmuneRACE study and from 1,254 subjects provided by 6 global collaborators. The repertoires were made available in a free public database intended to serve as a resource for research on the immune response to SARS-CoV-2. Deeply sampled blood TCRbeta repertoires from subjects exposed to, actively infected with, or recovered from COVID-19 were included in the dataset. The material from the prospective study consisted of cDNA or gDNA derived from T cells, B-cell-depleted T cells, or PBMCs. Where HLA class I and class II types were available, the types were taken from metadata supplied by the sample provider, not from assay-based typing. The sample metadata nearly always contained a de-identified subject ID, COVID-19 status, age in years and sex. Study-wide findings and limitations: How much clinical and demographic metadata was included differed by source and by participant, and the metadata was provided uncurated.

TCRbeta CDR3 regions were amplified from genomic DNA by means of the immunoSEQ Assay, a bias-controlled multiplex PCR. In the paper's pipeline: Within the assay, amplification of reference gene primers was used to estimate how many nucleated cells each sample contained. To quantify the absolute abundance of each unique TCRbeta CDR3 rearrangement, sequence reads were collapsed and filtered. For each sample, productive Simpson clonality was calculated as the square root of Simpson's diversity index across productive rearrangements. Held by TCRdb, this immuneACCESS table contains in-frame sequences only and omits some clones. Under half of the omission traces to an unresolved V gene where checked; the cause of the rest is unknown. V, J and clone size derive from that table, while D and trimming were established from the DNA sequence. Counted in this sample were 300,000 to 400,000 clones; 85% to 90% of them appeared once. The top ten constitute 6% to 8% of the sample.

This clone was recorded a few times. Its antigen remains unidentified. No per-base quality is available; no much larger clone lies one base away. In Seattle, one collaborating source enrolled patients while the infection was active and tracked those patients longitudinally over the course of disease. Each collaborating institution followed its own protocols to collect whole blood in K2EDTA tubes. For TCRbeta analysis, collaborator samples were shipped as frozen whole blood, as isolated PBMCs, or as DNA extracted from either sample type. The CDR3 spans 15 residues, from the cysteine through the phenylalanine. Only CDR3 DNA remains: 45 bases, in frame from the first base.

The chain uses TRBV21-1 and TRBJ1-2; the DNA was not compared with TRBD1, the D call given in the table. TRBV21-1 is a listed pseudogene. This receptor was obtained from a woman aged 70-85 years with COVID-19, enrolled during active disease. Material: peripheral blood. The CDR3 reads CASLKRGRGESGYTF. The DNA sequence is TGTGCCAGCCTCAAACGGGGCAGGGGGGAAAGTGGCTACACCTTC.